The source of this TCR beta chain is a study of graft-versus-host responses after intestinal transplantation. This CDR3 comprises 15 residues. The V segment lost 2 bases and the J segment 3 bases; nucleotides outside the gene matches: 1. Germline V gene sequence: CDR1 SGHTA, CDR2 FQGTGA. The assay was immunoSEQ multiplex PCR, and TCRdb's table has in-frame clones only and misses some. The sample includes roughly 100,000 clones, 85% to 95% seen only once; the top ten take about 0.07%. To note about this clone: Its antigen remains unidentified.

The TCR originated in a human donor who was the organ donor for an intestinal transplant. The V call is TRBV7-3, the J call TRBJ2-6, with 7 bases aligning to TRBD1. The sequenced sample was unstimulated CD8+ T cells sorted from spleen or lymph node cells, obtained before transplant. In nucleotides, the CDR3 is TGTGCCAGCAGCTTATCAGGGGGTGGGGCCAACGTCCTGACTTTC. Translating gives CASSLSGGGANVLTF.